This T cell receptor (beta chain) was documented in a study of type 1 regulatory T cells. Study-level background: An in vitro protocol generated T-allo10, a Tr1-enriched, alloantigen-specific CD4 T cell product.

The CDR3 spans 14 residues. Germline assignment: CDR1 LNHDA and CDR2 SQIVND (reference sequence). V dropped 4 bases and J dropped 5; count of bases not matched to a gene: 8. TCRdb ran MiXCR on the reads and lists one entry per CDR3 protein. Of 75,000 to 100,000 distinct CDR3 sequences listed, roughly 28% are singletons. Sequencing used CD4+ T cells, either the whole sample or a sorted fraction (not recorded which). The sequence was obtained from a human donor in good health. The chain is built from TRBV19 and TRBJ2-7, with TRBD2 matching over 7 bases. The CDR3 coding sequence is TGTGCCAGTAGTAACAGCGGGATACTCCACGAGCAGTACTTC. It yields the protein CASSNSGILHEQYF. Full variable domain (missing parts from reference TRBV19 and TRBJ2-7): DGGITQSPKYLFRKEGQNVTLSCEQNLNHDAMYWYRQDPGQGLRLIYYSQIVNDFQKGDIAEGYSVSREKKESFPLTVTSAQKNPTAFYLCASSNSGILHEQYFGPGTRLTVT.